Each of the 24 T cell receptor beta chains below was sequenced from the same sample in a study of T cell repertoires in cytomegalovirus infection. No cognate antigen is known for these TCRs. TCRdb recomputed calls from the reads with MiXCR, one row per CDR3 protein. The sample contains roughly 920,000 distinct CDR3 sequences, 31% of which appear only once. The sequencing used cultured CD8+ T cells from PBMCs, collected from culture after CMV antigen stimulation. Receptors originate from a human donor in good health (CMV status not recorded). Some clones in this sample may be carry-over from other donors' samples.

This clonotype was found many times. The chain has TRBV12-3 or TRBV12-4 and TRBJ2-7; 8 positions agree with TRBD1. CDR3 length: 13 amino acids. Unmatched junction bases numbered 6, after V lost 7 bases and J lost 4 bases. The CDR3 region has the DNA TGTGCCAGCAACCCCACAGGGGGTTACGAGCAGTACTTC. Protein product: CASNPTGGYEQYF.

Many counts were recorded for this clonotype. V usage is TRBV28 and J usage is TRBJ1-1; 8 nucleotides line up with TRBD1. CDR1 is MDHEN and CDR2 is SYDVKM in the germline V gene. V was pared by 6 bases and J by 5 bases, with 11 bases of the junction left unmatched. The CDR3 contains 15 residues. The CDR3 nucleotides are TGTGCCAGCAGACTAACTATCAGGGGGCATACTGAAGCTTTCTTT. It translates to CASRLTIRGHTEAFF.

The chain combines TRBV6-5 with TRBJ2-5, with D tentatively TRBD2 (6 bases). This CDR3 is 15 amino acids long. Trimming removed 0 bases at V and 8 bases at J, with 16 bases between. Germline CDR1 reads MNHEY; CDR2 reads SVGAGI. This CDR3 is CASSYSGGVGGTQYF. The CDR3, as DNA: TGTGCCAGCAGTTACTCAGGCGGGGTGGGAGGAACCCAGTACTTC.

This clonotype was seen more than once but under ten times. CDR3 DNA: TGCAGTGCTAGCGGGGGGGTTGGAGAGACCCAGTACTTC. Amino acid sequence: CSASGGVGETQYF. The chain is built from TRBV20-1 and TRBJ2-5, with 8 bases matching TRBD2. After removal of 3 bases from V and 4 bases from J, the junction contained 4 bases not matched to a gene. The CDR3 sequence is 13 residues long. Germline V gives CDR1 DFQATT, CDR2 SNEGSKA (reference sequence).

J is TRBJ2-4 and V is TRBV6-2 or TRBV6-3; 9 positions match TRBD2. The length of the CDR3 is 11 residues. Germline-derived CDR1 and CDR2 are MNHEY and SVGEGT. V lost 6 bases to trimming and J lost 15 bases; unmatched junction nucleotides: 6. The CDR3 nucleotides are TGTGCCAGCAGCACAAGCGGGGGGAGGTACTTC. Protein sequence: CASSTSGGRYF.

This clonotype has just a few counts. V usage is TRBV4-1 and J usage is TRBJ2-3; 13 nucleotides agree with TRBD2. This CDR3 has 18 residues. The germline gives CDR1 MGHRA, CDR2 YSYEKL. Trimming removed 1 base from V and 0 bases from J; junction bases left unmatched: 4. This CDR3 is CASSQGGLAGSSTDTQYF. The CDR3 nucleotides are TGCGCCAGCAGCCAAGGGGGACTAGCGGGGAGCAGCACAGATACGCAGTATTTT.

This clonotype has only a few counts. CDR3 sequence reads: CSVDPRGGPTEAFF. In DNA, the CDR3 is TGCAGCGTGGACCCCAGAGGGGGACCCACTGAAGCTTTCTTT. The chain recombines TRBV29-1 with TRBJ1-1; TRBD1 might be the D (6 bases). The length of the CDR3 is 14 residues. Looked up from germline, CDR1 is SQVTM and CDR2 is ANQGSEA. V was shortened by 6 bases and J by 4 bases, with 18 bases between the two germline ends. The full variable domain, completed using reference TRBV29-1 and TRBJ1-1, is SAVISQKPSRDICQRGTSLTIQCQVDSQVTMMFWYRQQPGQSLTLIATANQGSEATYESGFVIDKFPISRPNLTFSTLTVSNMSPEDSSIYLCSVDPRGGPTEAFFGQGTRLTVV.

The genes are TRBV10-2 and TRBJ2-3; TRBD2 matches at 8 bases. The CDR3 is 16 residues long. Trimming took 3 bases from V and 2 from J; bases not matched to a gene: 7. Germline V lookup: CDR1 WSHSY, CDR2 SAAADI. Here the CDR3 reads CASSEEGGGFTDTQYF. DNA for the CDR3: TGCGCCAGCAGTGAAGAGGGCGGGGGGTTCACAGATACGCAGTATTTT.

CDR3 DNA sequence: TGTGCCGTCGATAGCGGGGGGGATTATACGGTTACGCAGTATTTT. Amino acid sequence: CAVDSGGDYTVTQYF. This chain links TRBV6-6 with TRBJ2-3; 11 bases agree with TRBD2. J was trimmed by 8 bases and V by 11 bases; bases with no gene match: 15. Looked up from germline, CDR1 is MNHNY and CDR2 is SVGAGI (reference sequence). The length of the CDR3 is 15 residues.

The chain recombines TRBV6-5 with TRBJ2-5; 12 bases are shared with TRBD2. Germline V gene lookup returns CDR1 MNHEY and CDR2 SVGAGI. The CDR3 is 16 residues long. J gave up 5 bases and V 5 bases, and 9 bases lay outside the gene matches. This chain's CDR3 is CASSRGLAGRGETQYF. The DNA for the CDR3 is TGTGCCAGCAGTCGCGGACTAGCGGGGAGAGGGGAGACCCAGTACTTC.

This chain connects TRBV7-9 to TRBJ2-2; TRBD1 matches at 9 bases. V shed 4 bases, J shed 7 bases, and the junction held 10 bases outside the gene matches. Germline CDR1 reads SEHNR; CDR2 reads FQNEAQ (reference sequence). This CDR3 region has 16 residues. Written as DNA, the CDR3 is TGTGCCAGCAGCTCCCAAGACGGGACAGGGTACGGGGAGCTGTTTTTT. It is translated as CASSSQDGTGYGELFF.

This chain links TRBV7-9 with TRBJ2-1; no clear D. This CDR3 comprises 12 residues. V lost 5 bases and J 5 bases, leaving 7 bases between the germline ends. From germline, CDR1 is SEHNR and CDR2 FQNEAQ (reference sequence). The DNA of the CDR3 is TGTGCCAGCAGCACACATAACAATGAGCAGTTCTTC. Protein product: CASSTHNNEQFF.

This chain connects TRBV11-2 to TRBJ2-1; no definite D call. V was clipped by 5 bases and J by 10 bases, with 18 bases between them. The CDR3 covers 14 residues. Germline V gives CDR1 SGHAT, CDR2 FQNNGV. The CDR3 region has the DNA TGTGCCAGCAGCCTAGGACCCCTTAGATTGGAGCAGTTCTTC. Residues: CASSLGPLRLEQFF.

This clonotype was seen only a few times. The chain employs TRBV12-3 or TRBV12-4 and TRBJ1-1, with D possibly being TRBD1 (5 bases). The CDR3 has 17 amino acids. Deletions cut 7 bases from V and 1 base from J, with 22 bases between. The CDR3 loop is CASTTFGKGRGNTEAFF. As DNA, the CDR3 is TGTGCCAGCACTACCTTTGGAAAGGGGAGGGGGAACACTGAAGCTTTCTTT.

This clonotype appeared once. The rearrangement joins TRBV13 to TRBJ1-2; 9 bases line up with TRBD1. The CDR3 is made up of 19 amino acids. Germline V CDR1 and CDR2: PRHDT, FYEKMQ (reference sequence). The trim removed 4 bases at V and 3 bases at J, leaving 18 bases unmatched. This chain's CDR3 is CASSSRKQGAPTTHYGYTF. DNA for the CDR3: TGTGCCAGCAGCTCCAGAAAACAGGGGGCACCTACAACCCACTATGGCTACACCTTC.

This clonotype was seen repeatedly, ten times or more. Relative to the germline gene, one junction end is altered; a read error may explain this. The chain is built from TRBV7-7 and TRBJ2-3; D uncertain. The CDR3 loop spans 14 amino acids. Germline CDR1 SSHAT, CDR2 FNYEAQ (reference sequence). DNA of the CDR3: TGTGCTAGCAGCCCTCGTGGGCTCACAGATACGCAGTATTTT. The encoded protein is CASSPRGLTDTQYF.

The V and J genes are TRBV12-3 or TRBV12-4 and TRBJ1-3; 9 nucleotides line up with TRBD1. This CDR3 is built from 15 residues. Trimming at V came to 2 bases and at J to 3 bases, leaving 2 bases not matched to a gene. The CDR3: CASSLRTGVGNTIYF. The CDR3 DNA follows: TGTGCCAGCAGTTTAAGGACAGGGGTTGGAAACACCATATATTTT.

The rearrangement uses TRBV5-6 and TRBJ1-4; no reliable D call. Germline V CDR1 and CDR2: SGHDT, YYEEEE. V was clipped by 6 bases and J by 0 bases, with 12 bases between them. The CDR3 consists of 15 residues. The CDR3 DNA reads TGTGCCAGCACCAAAAAGATTCCAACTAATGAAAAACTGTTTTTT. It codes for CASTKKIPTNEKLFF.

This sequence joins TRBV2 and TRBJ2-3; 11 bases are shared with TRBD2. The CDR3 has 14 amino acids. The V gene end was trimmed by 8 bases and the J gene end by 2 bases; junction bases not matched to a gene: 3. Germline V gene lookup returns CDR1 SNHLY and CDR2 FYNNEI. CDR3 amino acids: CASPLAGATDTQYF. The CDR3 DNA reads TGTGCCAGCCCACTAGCGGGGGCCACAGATACGCAGTATTTT. Together with reference TRBV2 and TRBJ2-3, the CDR3 gives the full variable domain: EPEVTQTPSHQVTQMGQEVILRCVPISNHLYFYWYRQILGQKVEFLVSFYNNEISEKSEIFDDQFSVERPDGSNFTLKIRSTKLEDSAMYFCASPLAGATDTQYFGPGTRLTVL.

There are many counts of this clonotype. The genes are TRBV12-3 or TRBV12-4 and TRBJ2-1; 7 bases fit TRBD1. This CDR3 spans 15 amino acids. V shed 2 bases, J shed 2 bases, and the junction held 3 bases outside the gene matches. The CDR3 loop is CASSLRQGAYNEQFF. The CDR3 DNA follows: TGTGCCAGCAGTTTAAGGCAGGGGGCCTACAATGAGCAGTTCTTC.

The rearrangement uses TRBV19 and TRBJ2-7; 7 bases match TRBD1. Trimming at V came to 5 bases and at J to 1 base, leaving 2 bases not matched to a gene. Germline V gene data show CDR1 as LNHDA and CDR2 as SQIVND (reference sequence). There are 13 residues in the CDR3. CDR3 sequence (DNA): TGTGCCAGTAGTGCGACAGGGTCCTACGAGCAGTACGTC. Protein: CASSATGSYEQYV.

V usage is TRBV7-9 and J usage is TRBJ1-6; no reliable D call. Per germline, CDR1 SEHNR and CDR2 FQNEAQ (reference sequence). CDR3 length equals 14 residues. Between the trimmed V and J ends, which lost 4 bases and 10 bases, there was a span of 14 bases. The CDR3 sequence is CASSSREGGSPLHF. In DNA form, the CDR3 reads TGTGCCAGCAGCTCCAGAGAGGGCGGATCACCCCTCCACTTT.

V usage is TRBV7-9 and J usage is TRBJ2-4, with TRBD1 matching 8 bases. CDR3 length equals 18 residues. V lost 4 bases to trimming and J lost 1 base; unmatched junction nucleotides: 12. Germline CDR1 is SEHNR and CDR2 is FQNEAQ (reference sequence). The DNA of the CDR3 is TGTGCCAGCAGCTCGCGGACAGGGTGGGATACGGCCAAAAACATTCAGTACTTC. This sequence encodes CASSSRTGWDTAKNIQYF.

This clonotype has more than one count but fewer than ten. The rearrangement joins TRBV12-3 or TRBV12-4 to TRBJ1-1, with D possibly being TRBD1 (5 bases). Between the trimmed V and J ends, which lost 6 bases and 3 bases, there was a span of 11 bases. The CDR3 has 13 amino acids. Written as DNA, the CDR3 is TGTGCCAGCAGCTCGGGGCCCTACACTGAAGCTTTCTTT. Translation gives CASSSGPYTEAFF.